The entry below gives a single T cell receptor (beta chain) sequence along with its context. Its antigen remains unidentified. These data belong to a study of T cells in Graves' hyperthyroidism and ophthalmopathy. Study-wide points: With a median lead of 6.5 months before onset, the model predicted ophthalmopathy.

Trimming stripped 6 bases from V and 5 bases from J, with 17 bases between. The CDR3 is made up of 14 amino acids. Germline-derived CDR1 and CDR2 are SGDLS and YYNGEE. RNA transcripts provided the source from which TCR beta CDR3 regions were amplified. First-round RT-PCR of the TCR CDR3 relied on the HTBI primer set. In TCRdb, the multiplex PCR reads were re-called with MiXCR into one record per CDR3 protein. The data show 300,000 to 450,000 distinct CDR3 sequences, with less than 15% seen just once and roughly 8.3% held by the top ten. In patients aged 18 to 65, hyperthyroidism was newly diagnosed, with duration under 2 months.

The rearrangement joins TRBV9 to TRBJ2-5; a weak D match, TRBD1 (5 bases). The sequenced material came from blood. The source of this sequence is a young woman with Graves' hyperthyroidism. The CDR3 loop is CASTRTDSLETQYF. CDR3 DNA: TGTGCCAGCACCCGGACCGACAGTCTGGAGACCCAGTACTTC.